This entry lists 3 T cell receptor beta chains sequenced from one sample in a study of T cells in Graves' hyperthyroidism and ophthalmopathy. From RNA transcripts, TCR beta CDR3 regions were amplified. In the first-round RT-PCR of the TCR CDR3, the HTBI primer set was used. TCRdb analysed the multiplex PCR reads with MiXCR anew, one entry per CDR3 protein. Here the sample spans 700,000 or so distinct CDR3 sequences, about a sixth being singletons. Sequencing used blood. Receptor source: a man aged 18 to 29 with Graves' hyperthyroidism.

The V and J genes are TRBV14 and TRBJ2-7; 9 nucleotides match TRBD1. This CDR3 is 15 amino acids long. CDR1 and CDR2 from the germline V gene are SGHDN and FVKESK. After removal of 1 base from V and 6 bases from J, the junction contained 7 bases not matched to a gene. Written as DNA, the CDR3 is TGTGCCAGCAGCCAAGTCTGGACAGGGGCTAGCGAGCAGTACTTC. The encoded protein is CASSQVWTGASEQYF.

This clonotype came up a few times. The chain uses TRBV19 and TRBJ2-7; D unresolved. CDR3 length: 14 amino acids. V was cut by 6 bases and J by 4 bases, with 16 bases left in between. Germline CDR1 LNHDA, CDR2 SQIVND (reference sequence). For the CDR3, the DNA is TGTGCCAGTAGAGGCCGTAGACAAAAGTACGAGCAGTACTTC. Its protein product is CASRGRRQKYEQYF.

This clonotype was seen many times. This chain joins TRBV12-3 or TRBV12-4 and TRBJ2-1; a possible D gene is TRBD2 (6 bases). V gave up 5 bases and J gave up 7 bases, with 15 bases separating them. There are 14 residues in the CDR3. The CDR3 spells CASSPYFAGNEQFF. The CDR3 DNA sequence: TGTGCCAGCAGTCCCTACTTCGCGGGGAATGAGCAGTTCTTC.